These T cell receptor beta chains were read from a single sample in a study of Graves' ophthalmopathy and Graves' hyperthyroidism. TCRdb processed the multiplex PCR reads anew with MiXCR; each CDR3 protein has one entry. The table includes hundreds of thousands of distinct CDR3 sequences, about two fifths detected once. Sequenced: peripheral blood. The receptors come from an adult man with Graves' ophthalmopathy. The CDR3 runs from the conserved cysteine through the conserved F or W. The order of the fields is J gene, D gene, clone size, V gene, CDR3 DNA, CDR3 protein. The D gene is left open where the match is weak. Size tells how often a clone was seen (once, few, many) or the class of an expanded clone, and some rows leave it out.

J: TRBJ1-5
D: NA
size: many
V: TRBV2
DNA: TGTGCCAGCAGACGGGTAGCCTATAGCAATCAGCCCCAGCATTTT
CDR3: CASRRVAYSNQPQHF

J: TRBJ1-4
D: NA
size: many
V: TRBV7-2
DNA: TGTGCCAGCAGCTCGACGTCCAATGAAAAACTGTTTTTT
CDR3: CASSSTSNEKLFF

J: TRBJ2-2
D: NA
size: NA
V: TRBV5-5
DNA: TGTGCCAGCAGCCAAGCGCCAACTAGCTTCACCGGGGAGCTGTTTTTT
CDR3: CASSQAPTSFTGELFF

J: TRBJ1-2
D: NA
size: NA
V: TRBV7-2
DNA: TGTGCCAGCAGCTCGGCGGGGTACGGCCACACCTTC
CDR3: CASSSAGYGHTF

J: TRBJ2-7
D: TRBD1
size: few
V: TRBV6-6
DNA: TGTGCCAGCAGGGCGGGACAGGTATCGGACGAGCAGTACTTC
CDR3: CASRAGQVSDEQYF

J: TRBJ2-3
D: TRBD2
size: NA
V: TRBV20-1
DNA: TGCAGTGCTACACTAGCGGGAGGGCCAGATACGCAGTATTTT
CDR3: CSATLAGGPDTQYF

J: TRBJ1-1
D: NA
size: many
V: TRBV29-1
DNA: TGCAGCGTTGTCAGCTGGAGGAACACTGAAGCTTTCTTT
CDR3: CSVVSWRNTEAFF

J: TRBJ1-2
D: NA
size: many
V: TRBV10-2
DNA: TGCGCCAGCCGCAAGAGGAAGGAGGATGGCTACACCTTC
CDR3: CASRKRKEDGYTF

J: TRBJ1-5
D: TRBD1
size: NA
V: TRBV7-8
DNA: TGTGCCAGCAGCTCAAGAGACAGGGTTCAGGGATTGAATCAGCCCCAGCATTTT
CDR3: CASSSRDRVQGLNQPQHF

J: TRBJ2-3
D: NA
size: NA
V: TRBV9
DNA: TGTGCCAGCAGCGTAGCGGGTTCTCTTGATACGCAGTATTTT
CDR3: CASSVAGSLDTQYF

J: TRBJ1-4
D: NA
size: few
V: TRBV25-1
DNA: TGTGCCAGCTCACCCGGACAGATAAATGAAAAACTGTTTTTT
CDR3: CASSPGQINEKLFF

J: TRBJ2-6
D: TRBD1
size: many
V: TRBV10-3
DNA: TGTGCCATCAGTCCGGGACAGGGGGCGCATGGGGCCAACGTCCTGACTTTC
CDR3: CAISPGQGAHGANVLTF

J: TRBJ2-5
D: NA
size: NA
V: TRBV20-1
DNA: TGCAGTGCCCGCCGGGAGGGACAGGGTTGGGAGACCCAGTACTTC
CDR3: CSARREGQGWETQYF

J: TRBJ1-3
D: NA
size: NA
V: TRBV4-1
DNA: TGCGCCAGCAGCCAGTCAACGGCTGGAAACACCATATATTTT
CDR3: CASSQSTAGNTIYF

J: TRBJ1-6
D: NA
size: NA
V: TRBV10-3
DNA: TGTGCCATCAGCTGGACCAGAGGTTCACCCCTCCACTTT
CDR3: CAISWTRGSPLHF

J: TRBJ2-5
D: TRBD2
size: NA
V: TRBV4-2
DNA: TGTGCCAGCAGACATAGCGGGGGGGAGACCCAGTACTTC
CDR3: CASRHSGGETQYF

J: TRBJ1-2
D: TRBD1
size: many
V: TRBV5-1
DNA: TGCGCCAGCTTCCGGGACAGCGATGGCTACACCTTC
CDR3: CASFRDSDGYTF

J: TRBJ1-2
D: NA
size: few
V: TRBV20-1
DNA: TGCAGTGCTAGAGCCCCAGACTATGGCTACACCTTC
CDR3: CSARAPDYGYTF

J: TRBJ1-1
D: NA
size: many
V: TRBV7-9
DNA: TGTGCCAGCAGCTTGGCGCCGCCCGGCACTGAAGCTTTCTTT
CDR3: CASSLAPPGTEAFF

J: TRBJ2-5
D: NA
size: once
V: TRBV29-1
DNA: TGCAGCGATGGGGGTACATTGAGGGCAGAGACCCAGTACTTC
CDR3: CSDGGTLRAETQYF

J: TRBJ2-7
D: TRBD2
size: NA
V: TRBV12-3/TRBV12-4
DNA: TGTGCCAGCAGCCCTAGCGGGGGGGCGTACCACGAGCAGTACTTC
CDR3: CASSPSGGAYHEQYF

J: TRBJ2-1
D: NA
size: many
V: TRBV2
DNA: TGTGCCAGGACCGAAGAACCGGGTGCCATCCCGTACAATGAGCAGTTCTTC
CDR3: CARTEEPGAIPYNEQFF

J: TRBJ2-7
D: TRBD2
size: NA
V: TRBV20-1
DNA: TGCAGTGCTCCCGGACTAGCGGGGGACTACGAGCAGTACTTC
CDR3: CSAPGLAGDYEQYF

J: TRBJ1-5
D: NA
size: NA
V: TRBV6-4
DNA: TGTGCCAGCAGTACCCAGAGGACAGATGGCAATCAGCCCCAGCATTTT
CDR3: CASSTQRTDGNQPQHF

J: TRBJ2-5
D: NA
size: NA
V: TRBV12-3/TRBV12-4
DNA: TGTGCCAGCAGTTCCCGGGGTCCCCATTCGGAGACCCAGTACTTC
CDR3: CASSSRGPHSETQYF

J: TRBJ1-4
D: NA
size: once
V: TRBV2
DNA: TGTGCCAGCGGGTACGTCCGGGGCCTGATCGGTGAAAAACTGTTTTTT
CDR3: CASGYVRGLIGEKLFF

J: TRBJ2-5
D: TRBD1
size: many
V: TRBV7-2
DNA: TGTGCCAGCAGCGTAAGACAGGGGAACCAAGAGACCCAGTACTTC
CDR3: CASSVRQGNQETQYF

J: TRBJ2-5
D: NA
size: NA
V: TRBV25-1
DNA: TGTGCCAGCAGTGCCTCGGATGAGGAAGAGACCCAGTACTTC
CDR3: CASSASDEEETQYF

J: TRBJ2-7
D: TRBD2
size: many
V: TRBV7-6
DNA: TGTGCCAGCAGCTCCCTACCGGGACTAGCGGGAAGGGAGCAGTACTTC
CDR3: CASSSLPGLAGREQYF

J: TRBJ1-2
D: NA
size: NA
V: TRBV7-2
DNA: TGTGCCAGCAGCTCCTATCAGACAGGAGGTGGCTACACCTTC
CDR3: CASSSYQTGGGYTF

J: TRBJ1-1
D: NA
size: NA
V: TRBV2
DNA: TGTGCCAGCAGTGCTATCCTCCAGGTCACTGAAGCTTTCTTT
CDR3: CASSAILQVTEAFF

J: TRBJ1-4
D: NA
size: NA
V: TRBV20-1
DNA: TGCAGTGCTAGAGTTGGGGGTAATGAAAAACTGTTTTTT
CDR3: CSARVGGNEKLFF

J: TRBJ1-1
D: NA
size: few
V: TRBV5-1
DNA: TGCGCCAGCAGCTTGGGGGGAGGGAACCCTGAAGCTTTCTTT
CDR3: CASSLGGGNPEAFF